This T cell receptor (beta chain) comes out of a study of T cell changes during pregnancy in multiple sclerosis (dated by TCRdb to between 2017 and 2020). Study-wide context: The study looked at changes in the T cell repertoire across pregnancy in women with multiple sclerosis.

A word on this clone: The clone's antigen remains unknown. No base-level quality is on record; no much larger clone is a single base apart.

Library prep was done by the immunoSEQ multiplex PCR assay. Held by TCRdb, this immuneACCESS table contains in-frame sequences only and omits some clones. Under half of the omission traces to an unresolved V gene where checked; the cause of the rest is unknown. The sample includes about 59,000 clones, with roughly 94% observed a single time. The ten largest make up about 2.6% of the sample. The CDR3 has 16 amino acids, counting the end cysteine and phenylalanine. Only the CDR3 portion is preserved as DNA: 48 bases, with reading frame beginning at the first base. The junction carries 12 bases between V and J, which are trimmed by 1 base and 3 bases respectively. For CDR1 and CDR2, the germline V gene lists SGHTA and FQGTGA.

The sequencing used CD8+ T cells from peripheral blood mononuclear cells, collected after pregnancy. Rearrangement joined TRBV7-3 to TRBJ2-2; D gene: possibly TRBD2, on 6 matching bases. This receptor was identified in a female donor with multiple sclerosis, enrolled in a pregnancy study. The CDR3 sequence is CASSLNGGRDTGELFF. In nucleotides, the sequence is TGTGCCAGCAGCTTAAACGGGGGAAGGGACACCGGGGAGCTGTTTTTT.